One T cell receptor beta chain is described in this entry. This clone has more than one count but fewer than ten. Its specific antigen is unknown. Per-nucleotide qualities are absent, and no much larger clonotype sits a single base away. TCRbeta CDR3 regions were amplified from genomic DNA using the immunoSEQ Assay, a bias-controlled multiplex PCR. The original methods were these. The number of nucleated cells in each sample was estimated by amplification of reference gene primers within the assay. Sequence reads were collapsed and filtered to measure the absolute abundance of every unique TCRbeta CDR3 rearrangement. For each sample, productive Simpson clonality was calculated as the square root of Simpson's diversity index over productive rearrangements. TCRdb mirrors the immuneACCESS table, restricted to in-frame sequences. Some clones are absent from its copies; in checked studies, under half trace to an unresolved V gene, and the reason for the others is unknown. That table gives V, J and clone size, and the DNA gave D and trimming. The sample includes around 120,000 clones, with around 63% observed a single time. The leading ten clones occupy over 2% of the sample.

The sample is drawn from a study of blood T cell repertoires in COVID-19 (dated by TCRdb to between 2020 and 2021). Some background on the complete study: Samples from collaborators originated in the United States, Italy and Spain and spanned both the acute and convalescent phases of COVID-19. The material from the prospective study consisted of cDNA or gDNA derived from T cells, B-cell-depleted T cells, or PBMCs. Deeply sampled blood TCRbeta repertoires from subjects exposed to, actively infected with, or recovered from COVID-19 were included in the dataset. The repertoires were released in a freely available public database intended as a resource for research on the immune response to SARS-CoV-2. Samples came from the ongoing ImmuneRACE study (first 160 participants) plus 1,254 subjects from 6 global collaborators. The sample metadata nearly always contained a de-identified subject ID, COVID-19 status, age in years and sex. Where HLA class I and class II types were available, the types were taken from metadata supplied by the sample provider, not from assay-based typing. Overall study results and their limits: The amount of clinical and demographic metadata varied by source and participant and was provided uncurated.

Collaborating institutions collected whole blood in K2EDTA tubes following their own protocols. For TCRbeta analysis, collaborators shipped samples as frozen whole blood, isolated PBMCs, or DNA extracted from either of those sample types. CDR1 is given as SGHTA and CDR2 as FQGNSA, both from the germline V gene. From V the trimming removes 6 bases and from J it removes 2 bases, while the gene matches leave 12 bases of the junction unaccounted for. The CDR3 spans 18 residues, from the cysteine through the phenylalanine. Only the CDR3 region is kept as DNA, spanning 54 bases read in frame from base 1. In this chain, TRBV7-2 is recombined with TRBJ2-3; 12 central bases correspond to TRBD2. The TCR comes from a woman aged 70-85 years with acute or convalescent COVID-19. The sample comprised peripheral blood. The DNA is TGTGCCAGCAGACATCCCCCAACTAGCGGGGGGCCCACAGATACGCAGTATTTT. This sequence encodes CASRHPPTSGGPTDTQYF.